The next 27 T cell receptor beta chains were all read from a single sample in a study of shared clonotypes between healthy human individuals. This table comes from immunoSEQ multiplex PCR, and its TCRdb copy is limited to in-frame clones, with some not included. The table lists roughly 590,000 clones, 95% of them singletons. Only CD45RO-negative cells positively selected for CCR7 counted as naive CD8 cells, so terminally differentiated effector memory CD45RA+ cells were excluded. Sequencing was carried out using naive CD8+ T cells sorted from blood. These receptor sequences come from a woman in her thirties in good health.

The V gene is TRBV5-6, the J gene TRBJ2-7, with 11 bases matching TRBD1. Germline V gene lookup returns CDR1 SGHDT and CDR2 YYEEEE. Germline trimming cut 5 bases from V and 0 bases from J; bases unmatched to any gene: 10. This CDR3 has 17 amino acids. The CDR3 here is CASSSGPGTGGSYEQYF. For the CDR3, the DNA is TGTGCCAGCAGTTCGGGCCCCGGGACAGGGGGCTCCTACGAGCAGTACTTC.

The chain couples TRBV7-8 to TRBJ2-1, with D perhaps matching TRBD1 (5 bases). Trimming took 4 bases from V and 8 from J, leaving 9 bases between them. This CDR3 region has 12 residues. Germline V gene data show CDR1 as SGHVS and CDR2 as FQNEAQ. CDR3: CASSYRSDEQFF. The DNA for the CDR3 is TGTGCCAGCAGCTACAGGTCCGATGAGCAGTTCTTC. The complete variable domain, with remaining parts taken from reference TRBV7-8 and TRBJ2-1, reads GAGVSQSPRYKVAKRGQDVALRCDPISGHVSLFWYQQALGQGPEFLTYFQNEAQLDKSGLPSDRFFAERPEGSVSTLKIQRTQQEDSAVYLCASSYRSDEQFFGPGTRLTVL.

The V gene is TRBV5-1, the J gene TRBJ1-1; D might be TRBD1 (5 bases). Germline V gene lookup returns CDR1 SGHRS and CDR2 YFSETQ. The length of the CDR3 is 15 residues. V was trimmed by 0 bases and J by 4 bases, leaving 13 bases between them. CDR3 in DNA: TGCGCCAGCAGCTTGGAGCAGGGTGGGAGCACTGAAGCTTTCTTT. Translated: CASSLEQGGSTEAFF.

The V gene is TRBV29-1, the J gene TRBJ1-1, with D unclear. The CDR3 runs 10 residues. Looked up from germline, CDR1 is SQVTM and CDR2 is ANQGSEA. V shed 7 bases and J shed 11 bases, with 14 bases lying between them. CDR3 DNA sequence: TGCAGCGCCCATGGTCTAGCGGCTTTCTTT. It is translated as CSAHGLAAFF.

V and J are TRBV5-6 and TRBJ1-3, with D maybe TRBD1 (5 bases). The germline CDR1 and CDR2 sequences are SGHDT and YYEEEE. The CDR3 extends over 14 amino acids. V lost 4 bases and J lost 0, with 8 bases in between. CDR3 loop: CASSVGASGNTIYF. Here the CDR3 DNA reads TGTGCCAGCAGCGTAGGGGCCTCTGGAAACACCATATATTTT.

This sequence joins TRBV5-1 and TRBJ2-1; 12 bases agree with TRBD2. The CDR3 length is 18 residues. Germline V gene data show CDR1 as SGHRS and CDR2 as YFSETQ. V trimming: 1 base; J trimming: 7 bases; junction bases outside the gene matches: 12. This chain's CDR3 is CASSLLASGRARGNEQFF. CDR3 in DNA: TGCGCCAGCAGCTTGTTGGCTAGCGGGAGGGCCAGGGGGAATGAGCAGTTCTTC.

This chain links TRBV10-2 with TRBJ2-5; D unresolved. The CDR3 runs 14 residues. Germline CDR1 is WSHSY and CDR2 is SAAADI. The V end was cut by 2 bases, the J end by 0 bases, with 7 bases between. The CDR3 DNA sequence: TGCGCCAGCAGTGAGCCAACCTACCAAGAGACCCAGTACTTC. This sequence encodes CASSEPTYQETQYF.

Comment on this clone: In the same sample, other DNA sequences code for this CDR3. The chain uses TRBV28 and TRBJ2-1; D remains unclear. V lost 3 bases and J lost 5, with 8 bases in between. The CDR3 is 13 residues long. Germline V CDR1 and CDR2: MDHEN, SYDVKM. Written as DNA, the CDR3 is TGTGCCAGCAGTTTGGGCGGAGACAATGAGCAGTTCTTC. Translated: CASSLGGDNEQFF.

The chain joins TRBV13 to TRBJ2-3; D possibly corresponds to TRBD1 (5 bases). Deletions cut 5 bases from V and 2 bases from J, with 11 bases between. The CDR3 contains 14 residues. Germline V gives CDR1 PRHDT, CDR2 FYEKMQ (reference sequence). CDR3: CASSRTSFTDTQYF. The CDR3 region has the DNA TGTGCCAGCAGCAGGACATCTTTCACAGATACGCAGTATTTT.

Notes on this clone: Different DNA sequences within this sample yield the same CDR3. The V gene is TRBV27, the J gene TRBJ2-7; 10 nucleotides line up with TRBD2. Unmatched junction bases numbered 4, after V lost 2 bases and J lost 3 bases. This CDR3 contains 15 residues. CDR1 is MNHEY, CDR2 SMNVEV, per germline (reference sequence). The CDR3 is CASSLGAGGRYEQYF. In DNA, the CDR3 is TGTGCCAGCAGTTTAGGAGCGGGAGGGCGCTACGAGCAGTACTTC.

J is TRBJ2-5 and V is TRBV5-1; tentatively, D is TRBD1 (6 bases). Gene TRBJ2-7 matches the end of the DNA better, so the J call may be wrong. Germline CDR1 is SGHRS and CDR2 is YFSETQ. The CDR3 has 14 residues. CDR3 sequence reads: CASSATGSSYEQYF. Here the CDR3 DNA reads TGCGCCAGCAGCGCGACAGGAAGCTCCTACGAGCAGTACTTC.

This chain connects TRBV9 to TRBJ1-1; D not certain. Trimming cost V 4 bases and J 1 base, with 11 bases left between them. This CDR3 is built from 14 residues. CDR1 is SGDLS, CDR2 YYNGEE, per germline. CDR3 protein: CASSPEGRNTEAFF. CDR3 in DNA: TGTGCCAGCAGCCCCGAGGGAAGGAACACTGAAGCTTTCTTT.

This rearrangement joins TRBV2 to TRBJ2-7; TRBD1 or TRBD2 may be the D gene (5 bases each). The CDR3 runs 12 residues. The germline V gene encodes CDR1 SNHLY and CDR2 FYNNEI. Trimming cost V 3 bases and J 4 bases, with 7 bases left between them. CDR3 sequence: CASSDEGYEQYF. The CDR3 DNA reads as TGTGCCAGCAGTGACGAGGGGTACGAGCAGTACTTC.

CDR3 region: CASSAPNRDSPLHF. In nucleotides, the CDR3 is TGTGCCAGCAGTGCGCCTAACAGGGATTCACCCCTCCACTTT. The chain is built from TRBV2 and TRBJ1-6, with a tentative D call TRBD1 (6 bases). Germline V lookup: CDR1 SNHLY, CDR2 FYNNEI. The CDR3 runs 14 residues. V lost 4 bases and J lost 8, with 12 bases in between.

The gene calls are TRBV30 and TRBJ2-3, with a tentative D call TRBD2 (5 bases). From germline, CDR1 is GTSNPN and CDR2 SVGIG (reference sequence). This CDR3 contains 16 residues. Trimming cost V 1 base and J 1 base, with 15 bases left between them. The CDR3 DNA sequence: TGTGCCTGGAGTGGTGGGTTAGCGCACCGCACAGATACGCAGTATTTT. Translated: CAWSGGLAHRTDTQYF.

This clone has a handful of counts. The CDR3 region has the DNA TGTGCCAGCAGTGGGGCAGCAAGGAACACTGAAGCTTTCTTT. Its protein product is CASSGAARNTEAFF. This chain connects TRBV2 to TRBJ1-1; D remains ambiguous. This CDR3 has 14 residues. Germline V gives CDR1 SNHLY, CDR2 FYNNEI. V was shortened by 4 bases and J by 1 base, with 10 bases between the two germline ends.

This clone was observed once. The chain employs TRBV6-5 and TRBJ1-4, with a tentative D call TRBD1 (5 bases). The V and J ends lost 5 bases and 4 bases respectively, with 11 bases between them. Germline V gene data show CDR1 as MNHEY and CDR2 as SVGAGI. This CDR3 is 14 amino acids long. For the CDR3, the DNA is TGTGCCAGCAGTCAGACAGCCGATAATGAAAAACTGTTTTTT. This sequence encodes CASSQTADNEKLFF.

The chain joins TRBV4-1 to TRBJ2-5, with a weak D call TRBD1 (5 bases). The CDR3 spans 16 residues. V was cut by 4 bases and J by 4 bases, with 19 bases left in between. Germline V gives CDR1 MGHRA, CDR2 YSYEKL. This CDR3 is CASSPPRTPEGETQYF. DNA of the CDR3: TGCGCCAGCAGCCCCCCGAGGACACCAGAAGGAGAGACCCAGTACTTC.

The chain links TRBV4-2 to TRBJ2-7; unclear D gene. CDR3 length: 14 amino acids. With 0 bases removed from V and 1 base from J, the gap between germline ends came to 7 bases. Germline V gene sequence: CDR1 LGHNA, CDR2 YNFKEQ. The DNA of the CDR3 is TGTGCCAGCAGCCAAGATGGTGAGTCCTACGAGCAGTACTTC. As protein: CASSQDGESYEQYF.

This clone was recorded only once. This rearrangement joins TRBV5-1 to TRBJ2-7; weak D call: TRBD1 (5 bases). Trimming took off 0 bases at V and 7 bases at J, with 11 bases between the two ends. The CDR3 has 13 amino acids. Germline V gene sequence: CDR1 SGHRS, CDR2 YFSETQ. In DNA form, the CDR3 reads TGCGCCAGCAGCTTGGAGGGGCCGCGGGAGCAGTACTTC. This sequence encodes CASSLEGPREQYF.

The V gene is TRBV27, the J gene TRBJ1-4; the D gene is possibly TRBD1 (5 bases). The CDR3 has 16 amino acids. Germline CDR1 is MNHEY and CDR2 is SMNVEV (reference sequence). V lost 5 bases and J 0 bases, leaving 13 bases between the germline ends. The CDR3 is CASSPLTEATNEKLFF. The CDR3 DNA reads as TGTGCCAGCAGTCCCCTGACAGAAGCAACTAATGAAAAACTGTTTTTT.

The chain employs TRBV28 and TRBJ2-2; 11 nucleotides align to TRBD1. V lost 6 bases, J lost 8 bases, and 5 bases stayed unmatched. CDR1 MDHEN and CDR2 SYDVKM come from the germline V gene. The CDR3 runs to 14 residues. In DNA, the CDR3 is TGTGCCAGCAGGGACAGGGGGCCCGGTGGGGAGCTGTTTTTT. This gives the protein CASRDRGPGGELFF.

The chain uses TRBV5-1 and TRBJ2-3; 8 nucleotides match TRBD2. Germline loops: CDR1 SGHRS, CDR2 YFSETQ. The CDR3 contains 15 residues. Germline trimming cut 2 bases from V and 6 bases from J; bases unmatched to any gene: 8. Written as DNA, the CDR3 is TGCGCCAGCAGCTTCAGCGGGAGAGACGGTGATACGCAGTATTTT. It is translated as CASSFSGRDGDTQYF.

The chain links TRBV6-6 to TRBJ2-3, with D uncertain. The V gene lost 4 bases and the J gene lost 1 base, with 15 bases spanning the gap. In germline, CDR1 is MNHNY, CDR2 SVGAGI (reference sequence). This CDR3 has 16 amino acids. For the CDR3, the DNA is TGTGCCAGCAGTTCTCATGAAAGGACCCGCACAGATACGCAGTATTTT. It yields the protein CASSSHERTRTDTQYF.

This chain links TRBV28 with TRBJ2-7, with D tentatively TRBD1 or TRBD2 (5 bases each). CDR1 is MDHEN, CDR2 SYDVKM, per germline. Trimming left V 7 bases short and J 5 bases short, with 21 bases between. This CDR3 has 15 residues. DNA for the CDR3: TGTGCCAGCAAAACGGGACCGTCGACACCCAACGAGCAGTACTTC. Protein: CASKTGPSTPNEQYF. Full variable domain (remainder filled in from reference TRBV28 and TRBJ2-7): DVKVTQSSRYLVKRTGEKVFLECVQDMDHENMFWYRQDPGLGLRLIYFSYDVKMKEKGDIPEGYSVSREKKERFSLILESASTNQTSMYLCASKTGPSTPNEQYFGPGTRLTVT.

The rearrangement links TRBV9 to TRBJ2-7, with 8 positions matching TRBD2. CDR1 is SGDLS, CDR2 YYNGEE, per germline. CDR3 length equals 14 residues. V shed 4 bases, J shed 6 bases, and the junction held 9 bases outside the gene matches. The CDR3 spells CASSPEAGASEQYF. CDR3 coding DNA: TGTGCCAGCAGCCCGGAAGCGGGAGCGAGCGAGCAGTACTTC.

The genes are TRBV7-9 and TRBJ1-1; D not certain. The CDR3 runs to 14 residues. V was cut by 2 bases and J by 1 base, with 8 bases left in between. Germline values: CDR1 SEHNR, CDR2 FQNEAQ (reference sequence). The CDR3 nucleotides read TGTGCCAGCAGCTTATTTAGTGGGAACACTGAAGCTTTCTTT. Translated, it gives CASSLFSGNTEAFF.